This TCR beta chain emerged from a study of CD8 T cells in ankylosing spondylitis. General study findings and limits: Matched ankylosing spondylitis synovial fluid reportedly contained a significantly enriched population of disease-linked clones. A CD8+ phenotype characterized the disease-linked clones, which were relatively rare in peripheral blood. Seemingly distinctive of ankylosing spondylitis blood was a TCR beta motif formed by eight highly homologous variants.

With respect to this clonotype: Its antigen remains unidentified.

With molecular barcodes, quantitative 5'-RACE was used to make the TCR beta libraries. TCRdb re-called the 5' RACE reads with MiXCR, one entry per CDR3 protein. The sample carries almost 250,000 distinct CDR3 sequences, more than 25% recorded once. The CDR3 is 15 amino acids. V was trimmed by 8 bases and J by 5 bases, leaving 19 bases between them. Per germline, CDR1 LGHDT and CDR2 YNNKEL (reference sequence). Sequenced input: blood, either unsorted or a sorted T cell fraction (not recorded which). The clonotype comes from a male donor with ankylosing spondylitis or in good health (not recorded which). The chain employs TRBV3-1 and TRBJ2-1; TRBD1 or TRBD2 may be the D gene (5 bases each). CDR3 in amino acids: CASQRDARANNEQFF. In nucleotides, the CDR3 is TGTGCCAGCCAGAGGGACGCGCGAGCAAACAATGAGCAGTTCTTC.